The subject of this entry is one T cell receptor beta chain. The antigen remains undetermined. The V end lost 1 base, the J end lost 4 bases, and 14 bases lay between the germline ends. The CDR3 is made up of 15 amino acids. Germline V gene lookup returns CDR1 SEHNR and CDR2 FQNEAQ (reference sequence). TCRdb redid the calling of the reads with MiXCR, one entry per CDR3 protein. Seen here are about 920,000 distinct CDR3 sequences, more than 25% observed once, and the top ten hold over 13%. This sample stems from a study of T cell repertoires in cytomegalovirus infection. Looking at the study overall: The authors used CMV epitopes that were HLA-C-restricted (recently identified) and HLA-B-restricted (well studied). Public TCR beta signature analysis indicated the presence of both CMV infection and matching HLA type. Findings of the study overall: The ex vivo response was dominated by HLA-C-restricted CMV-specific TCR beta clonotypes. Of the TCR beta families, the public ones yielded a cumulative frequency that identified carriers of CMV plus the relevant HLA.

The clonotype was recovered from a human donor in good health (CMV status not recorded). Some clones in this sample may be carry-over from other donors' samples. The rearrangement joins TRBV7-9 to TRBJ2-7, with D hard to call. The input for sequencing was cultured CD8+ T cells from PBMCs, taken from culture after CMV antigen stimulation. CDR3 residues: CASSLERSAGYEQYF. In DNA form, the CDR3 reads TGTGCCAGCAGCTTAGAGAGGTCCGCCGGATACGAGCAGTACTTC. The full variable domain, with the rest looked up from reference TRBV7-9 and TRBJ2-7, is DTGVSQNPRHKITKRGQNVTFRCDPISEHNRLYWYRQTLGQGPEFLTYFQNEAQLEKSRLLSDRFSAERPKGSFSTLEIQRTEQGDSAMYLCASSLERSAGYEQYFGPGTRLTVT.